Below, one TCR beta chain is given with its context. The antigen is unknown. A library of TCRbeta sequences, prepared with unique molecular identifiers, was generated. TCRdb analysed the PCR reads with MiXCR anew, one entry per CDR3 protein. The profile shows approximately 520,000 distinct CDR3 sequences, approximately 10% of them singletons. The CDR3 covers 15 residues. This sample stems from a study of T-cell reconstitution after alpha-beta-depleted transplantation in children. Study-wide findings and caveats: In some patients, recipient T cells and intrathymic progenitors surviving conditioning explained high day-60 diversity. The study reportedly traced alpha-beta T cells about two months after transplant to several hundred expanded graft clones. T-cell numbers and diversity one year post-transplant derived largely from freshly generated T cells.

The specimen comprised PBMCs, mostly from graft donor cells, sampled 180 days after TCRalphabeta/CD19-depleted stem cell transplant. The chain carries TRBV21-1 and TRBJ2-7; TRBD2 reflects the table's D call only, with no check against the DNA. TRBV21-1 is assigned pseudogene status. The TCR comes from a female patient aged 2-9 years who had a stem cell transplant for aplastic anemia, so the T cells may come from the graft donor. CDR3 sequence (DNA): TGTGCCAGCAGCAAAGGGAGGAGACTACCGGCCGAGCAGTACTTC. Translating gives CASSKGRRLPAEQYF.